This TCR beta chain is from a study of blood T cell repertoires in COVID-19. Whole-study context: COVID-19 samples from acute and convalescent phases originated in the United States, Italy and Spain. In each case, the material was cDNA or gDNA derived from T cells, B-cell-depleted T cells, or PBMCs.

In the source study's methods: By means of reference gene primer amplification, nucleated cell counts were estimated. This table comes from immunoSEQ multiplex PCR, and its TCRdb copy is limited to in-frame clones, with some not included. V, J and clone size reflect that table, while D and trimming were determined from the DNA. The sample includes 200,000 to 300,000 clones, about 91% of them seen just once. During active infection, Seattle patients enrolled and were then monitored through disease. Germline V CDR1 and CDR2: LGHNA, YSLEER. The CDR3 runs 14 residues. V was cut by 0 bases and J by 8 bases, with 13 bases left in between.

The clonotype was recovered from a person under 35 with COVID-19, enrolled during active disease. The sample taken for sequencing was peripheral blood. This chain links TRBV4-3 with TRBJ1-2; no clear D. CDR3 nucleotide sequence: TGCGCCAGCAGCCAAGACCCGGGAATCGGCGGCTACACCTTC. Amino acid sequence: CASSQDPGIGGYTF.